This TCR beta chain was identified in a study of blood T cell repertoires in COVID-19. Overall study context: The United States, Italy and Spain provided the acute and convalescent COVID-19 samples.

Germline V gene sequence: CDR1 SGHVT, CDR2 SQSDAQ. This CDR3 spans 13 amino acids. Trimming pared 2 bases from V and 2 bases from J, leaving 7 bases between. Authors' analysis steps: From reference gene primer amplification, estimates of nucleated cell counts were derived. The assay was immunoSEQ multiplex PCR, and TCRdb's table has in-frame clones only and misses some. For V, J and clone size, that table is used; D and trimming come from the DNA. The table has about 130,000 clones, about 89% seen once. The sequencing sample was made of peripheral blood. This clonotype was sampled from a man in his sixties with active or convalescent COVID-19. The chain links TRBV7-4 to TRBJ2-7, with D hard to call. As DNA, the CDR3 is TGTGCCAGCAGCTTAACACCAACCTACGAGCAGTACTTC. Its translation: CASSLTPTYEQYF.